The clone carrying this TCR beta chain showed up just a few times. The data were obtained in a study of blood T cell repertoires in COVID-19. In the original analysis: Amplifying reference gene primers gave estimates of nucleated cell counts. Generated by immunoSEQ multiplex PCR, the TCRdb table keeps only in-frame clones and is missing some. That table furnishes V, J and clone size, whereas the DNA furnished D and trimming. The sample lists around 300,000 clones; about 89% were seen once. Cohorts were based on clinical histories the participants reported. The germline V gene encodes CDR1 LGHDT and CDR2 YNNKEL (reference sequence). The CDR3 extends over 19 amino acids. The V and J ends lost 1 base and 3 bases respectively, with 24 bases between them.

The sequencing input was PBMCs or T cells enriched from blood (not recorded which). The TCR comes from a woman under 30 who had recovered from COVID-19. This chain links TRBV3-1 (or the pseudogene TRBV3-2) with TRBJ1-2; the D gene is possibly TRBD1 (6 bases). CDR3 nucleotide sequence: TGTGCCAGCAGCCAAGGAGGAAACTGGGACACCCAAGTATACTATGGCTACACCTTC. This gives the protein CASSQGGNWDTQVYYGYTF.